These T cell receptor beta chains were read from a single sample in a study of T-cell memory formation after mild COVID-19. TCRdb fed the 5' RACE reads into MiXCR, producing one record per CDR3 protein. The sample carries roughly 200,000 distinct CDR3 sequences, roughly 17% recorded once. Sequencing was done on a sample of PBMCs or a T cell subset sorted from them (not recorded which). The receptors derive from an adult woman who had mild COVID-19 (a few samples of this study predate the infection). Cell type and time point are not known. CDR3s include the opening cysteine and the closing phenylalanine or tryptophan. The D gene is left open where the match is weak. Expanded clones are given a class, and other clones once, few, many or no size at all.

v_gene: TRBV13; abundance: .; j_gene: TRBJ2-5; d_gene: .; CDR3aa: CASSFVPQSQETQYF; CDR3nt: TGTGCCAGCAGCTTCGTACCACAATCCCAAGAGACCCAGTACTTC
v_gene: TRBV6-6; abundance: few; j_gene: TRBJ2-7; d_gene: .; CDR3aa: CASSYGTGTIYEQYF; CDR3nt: TGTGCCAGCAGTTACGGTACAGGGACAATCTACGAGCAGTACTTC
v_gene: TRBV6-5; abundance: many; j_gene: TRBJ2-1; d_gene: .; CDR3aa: CASSYSTGGDEQFF; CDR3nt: TGTGCCAGCAGTTACTCGACTGGGGGCGATGAGCAGTTCTTC
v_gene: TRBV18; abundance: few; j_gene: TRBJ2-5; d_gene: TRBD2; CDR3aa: CASSPLPGGTQETQYF; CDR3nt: TGTGCCAGCTCACCATTGCCCGGGGGGACCCAAGAGACCCAGTACTTC
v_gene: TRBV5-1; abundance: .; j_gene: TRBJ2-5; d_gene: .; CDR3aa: CASSLQGRVQETQYF; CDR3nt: TGCGCCAGCAGCTTGCAGGGTAGGGTCCAAGAGACCCAGTACTTC
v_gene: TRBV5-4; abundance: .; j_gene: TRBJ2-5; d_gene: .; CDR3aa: CASSRVKETQYF; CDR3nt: TGTGCCAGCAGCCGGGTCAAAGAGACCCAGTACTTC
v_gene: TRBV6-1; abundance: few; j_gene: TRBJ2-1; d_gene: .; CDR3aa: CASNSRGLTIEQFF; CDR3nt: TGTGCCAGCAATTCCCGGGGCCTAACGATTGAGCAGTTCTTC
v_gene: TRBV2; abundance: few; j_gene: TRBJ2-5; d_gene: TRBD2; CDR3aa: CASSAPTSEETQYF; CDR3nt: TGTGCCAGCAGTGCTCCGACTAGCGAAGAGACCCAGTACTTC
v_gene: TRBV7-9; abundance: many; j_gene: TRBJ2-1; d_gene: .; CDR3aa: CASSLVGDNEQFF; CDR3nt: TGTGCCAGCAGCTTAGTGGGAGACAATGAGCAGTTCTTC
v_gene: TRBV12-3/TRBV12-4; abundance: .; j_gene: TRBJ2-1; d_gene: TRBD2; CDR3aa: CASSLGGRAGFF; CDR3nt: TGTGCCAGCAGTTTGGGCGGGAGGGCCGGGTTCTTC
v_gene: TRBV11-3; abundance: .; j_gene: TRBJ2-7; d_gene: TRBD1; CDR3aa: CASSSGQGPYEQYF; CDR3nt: TGTGCCAGCAGCTCCGGACAGGGACCCTACGAGCAGTACTTC
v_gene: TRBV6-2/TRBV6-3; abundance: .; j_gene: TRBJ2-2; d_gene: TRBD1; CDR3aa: CASRVQGARELFF; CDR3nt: TGTGCCAGCAGGGTACAGGGGGCCCGGGAGCTGTTTTTT
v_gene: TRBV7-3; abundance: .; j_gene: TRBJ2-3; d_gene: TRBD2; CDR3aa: CASSIGLAHGSRISTDTQYF; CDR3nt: TGTGCCAGCAGCATCGGACTAGCGCACGGGAGTCGAATAAGCACAGATACGCAGTATTTT
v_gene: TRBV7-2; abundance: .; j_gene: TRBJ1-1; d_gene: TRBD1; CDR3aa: CASSLVRTGVTEAFF; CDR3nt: TGTGCCAGCAGCTTAGTTCGGACAGGGGTTACTGAAGCTTTCTTT
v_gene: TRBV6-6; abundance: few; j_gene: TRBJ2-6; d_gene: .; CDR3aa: CASSYDSGANVLTF; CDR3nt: TGTGCCAGCAGTTACGACTCTGGGGCCAACGTCCTGACTTTC
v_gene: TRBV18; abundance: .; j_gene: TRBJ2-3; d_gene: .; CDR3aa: CASSNEADTQYF; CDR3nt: TGTGCCAGCTCCAATGAGGCAGATACGCAGTATTTT
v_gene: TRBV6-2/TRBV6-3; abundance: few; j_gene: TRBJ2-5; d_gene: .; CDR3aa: CASSYGSSQETQYF; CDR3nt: TGTGCCAGCAGTTACGGCAGCAGTCAAGAGACCCAGTACTTC
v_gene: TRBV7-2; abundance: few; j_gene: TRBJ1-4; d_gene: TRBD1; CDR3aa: CASSFSQGGSEKLFF; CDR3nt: TGTGCCAGCAGCTTCTCACAGGGGGGTAGTGAAAAACTGTTTTTT
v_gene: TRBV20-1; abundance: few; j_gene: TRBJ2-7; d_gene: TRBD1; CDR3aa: CSAKGTGGFFYEQYF; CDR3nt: TGCAGTGCTAAGGGGACAGGAGGATTCTTCTACGAGCAGTACTTC
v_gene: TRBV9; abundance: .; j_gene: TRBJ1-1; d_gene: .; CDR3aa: CASSPKTGSMNTEAFF; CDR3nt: TGTGCCAGCAGCCCCAAGACAGGAAGCATGAACACTGAAGCTTTCTTT
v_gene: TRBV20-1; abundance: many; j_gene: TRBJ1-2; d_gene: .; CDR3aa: CTSDLTKGYTF; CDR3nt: TGCACCTCCGATCTTACTAAGGGCTACACCTTC
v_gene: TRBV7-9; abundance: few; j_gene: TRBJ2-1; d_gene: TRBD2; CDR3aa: CASSPAGWTSGRANEQFF; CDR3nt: TGTGCCAGCAGCCCAGCTGGGTGGACTAGCGGGAGGGCCAATGAGCAGTTCTTC
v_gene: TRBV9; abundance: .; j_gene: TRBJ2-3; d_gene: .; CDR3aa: CASSVGTVGTDTQYF; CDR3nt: TGTGCCAGCAGCGTCGGGACTGTCGGCACAGATACGCAGTATTTT
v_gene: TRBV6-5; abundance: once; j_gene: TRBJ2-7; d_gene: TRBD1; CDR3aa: CASAPGTPGQGREQYF; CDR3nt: TGTGCCAGCGCGCCGGGAACCCCGGGACAGGGTAGGGAGCAGTACTTC
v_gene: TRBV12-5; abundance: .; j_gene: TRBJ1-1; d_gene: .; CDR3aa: CASGLDTEAFF; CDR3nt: TGTGCTAGTGGTTTGGACACTGAAGCTTTCTTT
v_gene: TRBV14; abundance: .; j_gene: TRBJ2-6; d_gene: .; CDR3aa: CASSPLRGGSSGANVLTF; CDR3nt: TGTGCCAGCAGCCCCCTGAGAGGGGGAAGCTCTGGGGCCAACGTCCTGACTTTC
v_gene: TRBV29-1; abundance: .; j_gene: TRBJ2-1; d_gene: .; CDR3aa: CSVIEGGVGNEQFF; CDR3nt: TGCAGCGTTATCGAGGGGGGTGTTGGCAATGAGCAGTTCTTC
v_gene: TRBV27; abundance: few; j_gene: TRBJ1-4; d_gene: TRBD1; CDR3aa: CASSSRTGGFWEKLFF; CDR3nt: TGTGCCAGCAGCAGCAGGACAGGGGGCTTTTGGGAAAAACTGTTTTTT
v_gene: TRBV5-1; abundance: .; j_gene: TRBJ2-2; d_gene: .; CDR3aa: CASSLTPVGEPGELFF; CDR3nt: TGCGCCAGCAGCTTGACCCCGGTGGGAGAGCCCGGGGAGCTGTTTTTT
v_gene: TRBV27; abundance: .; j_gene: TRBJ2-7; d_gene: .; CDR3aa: CASSRPRAGVDEQYF; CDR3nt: TGTGCCAGCAGTCGCCCCCGGGCAGGGGTGGACGAGCAGTACTTC
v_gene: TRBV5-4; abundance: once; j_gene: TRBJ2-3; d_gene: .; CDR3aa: CASSPRGRTSTDTQYF; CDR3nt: TGTGCCAGCAGTCCCCGGGGGCGAACTAGCACAGATACGCAGTATTTT
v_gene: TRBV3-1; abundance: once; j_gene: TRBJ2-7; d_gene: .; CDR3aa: CASQGAYEQYF; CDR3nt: TGTGCCAGCCAAGGGGCGTACGAGCAGTACTTC
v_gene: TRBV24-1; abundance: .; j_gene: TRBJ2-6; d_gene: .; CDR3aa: CATSAHRSSGANVLTF; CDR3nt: TGTGCCACCAGTGCCCACAGGAGCTCTGGGGCCAACGTCCTGACTTTC
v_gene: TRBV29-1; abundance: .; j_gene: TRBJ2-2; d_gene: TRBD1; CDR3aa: CSVEKGQGKAGELFF; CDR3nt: TGCAGCGTTGAGAAAGGACAGGGGAAAGCCGGGGAGCTGTTTTTT
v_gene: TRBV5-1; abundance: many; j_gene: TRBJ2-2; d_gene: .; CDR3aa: CASSLASGVSGELFF; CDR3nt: TGCGCCAGCAGCTTGGCAAGTGGGGTCAGCGGGGAGCTGTTTTTT
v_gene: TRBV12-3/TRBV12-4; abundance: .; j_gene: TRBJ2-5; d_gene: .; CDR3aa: CASSLRGRLVAQYF; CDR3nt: TGTGCCAGCAGTTTAAGGGGTCGCCTTGTGGCCCAGTACTTC
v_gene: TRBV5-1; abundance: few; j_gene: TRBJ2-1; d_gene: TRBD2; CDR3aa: CASEETSGGYNEQFF; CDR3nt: TGCGCCAGCGAGGAAACTAGCGGGGGATACAATGAGCAGTTCTTC
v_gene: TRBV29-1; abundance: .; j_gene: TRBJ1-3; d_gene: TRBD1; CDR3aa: CSVATGVGNTIYF; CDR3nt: TGCAGCGTTGCGACAGGGGTTGGAAACACCATATATTTT
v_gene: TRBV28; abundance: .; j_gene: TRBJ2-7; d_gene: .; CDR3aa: CASSWGVRRAGTVSYEQYF; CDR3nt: TGTGCCAGCAGTTGGGGGGTTCGTCGTGCCGGGACAGTCTCCTACGAGCAGTACTTC
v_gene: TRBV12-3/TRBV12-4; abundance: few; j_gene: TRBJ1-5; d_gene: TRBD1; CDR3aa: CASRSSGTGGNQPQHF; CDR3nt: TGTGCCAGCAGGTCCTCCGGGACAGGGGGCAATCAGCCCCAGCATTTT
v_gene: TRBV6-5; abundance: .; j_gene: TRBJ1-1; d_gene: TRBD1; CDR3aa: CASSPFAGGLNTEAFF; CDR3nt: TGTGCCAGCAGTCCCTTTGCAGGGGGCTTGAACACTGAAGCTTTCTTT
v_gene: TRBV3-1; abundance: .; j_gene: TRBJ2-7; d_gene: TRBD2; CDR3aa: CASSQASGGAFEQYF; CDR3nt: TGTGCCAGCAGCCAAGCTAGCGGGGGGGCGTTTGAGCAGTACTTC
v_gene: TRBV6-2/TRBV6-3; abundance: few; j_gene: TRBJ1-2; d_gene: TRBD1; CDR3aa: CASSTGVGYTF; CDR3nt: TGTGCCAGCAGTACAGGGGTCGGCTACACCTTC
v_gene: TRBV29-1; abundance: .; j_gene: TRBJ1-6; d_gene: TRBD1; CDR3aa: CSFREQGSSPLHF; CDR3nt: TGCAGCTTTAGGGAACAGGGGAGTTCACCCCTCCACTTT
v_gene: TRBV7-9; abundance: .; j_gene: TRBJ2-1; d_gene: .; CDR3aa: CASSPRIRDSNEQFF; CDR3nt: TGTGCCAGCAGCCCTCGAATAAGGGATTCCAATGAGCAGTTCTTC